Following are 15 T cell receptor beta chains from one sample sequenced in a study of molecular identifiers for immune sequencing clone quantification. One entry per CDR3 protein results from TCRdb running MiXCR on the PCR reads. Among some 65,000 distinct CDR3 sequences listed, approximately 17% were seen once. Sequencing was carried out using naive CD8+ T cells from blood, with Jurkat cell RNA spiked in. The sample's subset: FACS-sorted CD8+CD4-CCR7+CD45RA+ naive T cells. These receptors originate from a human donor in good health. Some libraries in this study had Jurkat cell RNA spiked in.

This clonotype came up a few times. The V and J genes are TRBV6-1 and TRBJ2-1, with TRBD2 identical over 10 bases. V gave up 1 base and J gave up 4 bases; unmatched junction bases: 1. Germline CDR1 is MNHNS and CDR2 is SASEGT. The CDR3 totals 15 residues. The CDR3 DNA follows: TGTGCCAGCAGTGAAGGGACTAGCGGTTACAATGAGCAGTTCTTC. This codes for CASSEGTSGYNEQFF.

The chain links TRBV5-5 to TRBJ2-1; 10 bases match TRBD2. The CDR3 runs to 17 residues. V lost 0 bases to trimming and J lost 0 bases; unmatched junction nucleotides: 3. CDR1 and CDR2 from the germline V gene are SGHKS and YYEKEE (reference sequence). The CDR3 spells CASSLGLAGNSYNEQFF. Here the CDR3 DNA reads TGTGCCAGCAGCTTGGGACTAGCGGGTAACTCCTACAATGAGCAGTTCTTC.

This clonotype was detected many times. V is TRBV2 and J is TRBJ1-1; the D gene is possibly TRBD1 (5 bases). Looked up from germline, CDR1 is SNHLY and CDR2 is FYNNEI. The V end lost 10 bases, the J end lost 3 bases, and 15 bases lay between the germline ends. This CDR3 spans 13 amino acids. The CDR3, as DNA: TGTGCCATACCAGGGAGGAAGGACACTGAAGCTTTCTTT. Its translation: CAIPGRKDTEAFF.

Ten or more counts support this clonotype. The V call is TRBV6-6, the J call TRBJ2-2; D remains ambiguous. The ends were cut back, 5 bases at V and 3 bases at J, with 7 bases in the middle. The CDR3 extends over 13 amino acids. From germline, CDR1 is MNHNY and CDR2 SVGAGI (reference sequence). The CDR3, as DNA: TGTGCCAGCAGTCAAACAGACACCGGGGAGCTGTTTTTT. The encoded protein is CASSQTDTGELFF.

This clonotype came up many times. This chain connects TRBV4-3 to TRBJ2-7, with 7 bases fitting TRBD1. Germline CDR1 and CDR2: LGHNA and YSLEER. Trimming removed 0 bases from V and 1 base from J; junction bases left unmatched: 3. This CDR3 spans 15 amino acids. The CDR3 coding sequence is TGCGCCAGCAGCCAAGATCGACAGGGATCCTACGAGCAGTACTTC. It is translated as CASSQDRQGSYEQYF.

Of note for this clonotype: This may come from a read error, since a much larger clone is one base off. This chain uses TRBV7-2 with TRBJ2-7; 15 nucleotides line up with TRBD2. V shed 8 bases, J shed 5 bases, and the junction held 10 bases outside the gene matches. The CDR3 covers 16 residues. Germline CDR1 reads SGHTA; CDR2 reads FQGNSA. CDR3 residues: CASGREGLAGGHEQYF. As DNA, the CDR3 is TGTGCCAGCGGCCGAGAGGGACTAGCGGGAGGCCACGAGCAGTACTTC.

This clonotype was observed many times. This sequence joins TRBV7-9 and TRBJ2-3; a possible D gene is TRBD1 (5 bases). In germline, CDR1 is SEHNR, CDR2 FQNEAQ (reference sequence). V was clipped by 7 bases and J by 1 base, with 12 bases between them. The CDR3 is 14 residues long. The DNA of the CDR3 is TGTGCCAGCACCAAGGACATTCGCACAGATACGCAGTATTTT. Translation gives CASTKDIRTDTQYF.

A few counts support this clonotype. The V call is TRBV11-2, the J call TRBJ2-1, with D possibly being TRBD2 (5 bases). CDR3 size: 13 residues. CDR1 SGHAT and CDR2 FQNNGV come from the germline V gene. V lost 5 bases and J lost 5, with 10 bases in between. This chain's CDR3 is CASSRLTNNEQFF. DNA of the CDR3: TGTGCCAGCAGCCGATTGACTAACAATGAGCAGTTCTTC.

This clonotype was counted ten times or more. The CDR3 loop reads CASSLTAFLREQYF. CDR3 bases: TGTGCCAGCAGTTTAACAGCTTTCCTACGGGAGCAGTACTTC. The J gene is TRBJ2-7, the V gene TRBV27; D remains unclear. The V and J ends lost 2 bases and 7 bases respectively, with 15 bases between them. Germline V gene data show CDR1 as MNHEY and CDR2 as SMNVEV (reference sequence). The length of the CDR3 is 14 residues.

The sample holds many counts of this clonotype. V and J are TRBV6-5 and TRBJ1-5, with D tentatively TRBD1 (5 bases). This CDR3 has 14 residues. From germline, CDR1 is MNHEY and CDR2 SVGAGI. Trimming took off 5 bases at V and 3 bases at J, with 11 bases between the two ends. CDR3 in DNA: TGTGCCAGCAGTCTCCAGGGAAACAATCAGCCCCAGCATTTT. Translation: CASSLQGNNQPQHF.

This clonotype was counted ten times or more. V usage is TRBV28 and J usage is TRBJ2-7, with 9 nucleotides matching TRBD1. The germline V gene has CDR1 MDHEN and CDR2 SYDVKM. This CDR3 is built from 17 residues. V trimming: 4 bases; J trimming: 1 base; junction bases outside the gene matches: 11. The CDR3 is CASSSGTGTSRSYEQYF. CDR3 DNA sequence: TGTGCCAGCAGTTCCGGGACAGGGACATCCCGTTCCTACGAGCAGTACTTC.

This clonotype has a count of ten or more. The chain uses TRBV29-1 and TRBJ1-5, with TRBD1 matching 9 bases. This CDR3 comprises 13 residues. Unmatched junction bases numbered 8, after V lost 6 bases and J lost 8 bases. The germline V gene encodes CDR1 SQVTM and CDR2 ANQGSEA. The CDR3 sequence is CSVENRGQEPQHF. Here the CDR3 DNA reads TGCAGCGTCGAAAACAGGGGGCAGGAGCCCCAGCATTTT.

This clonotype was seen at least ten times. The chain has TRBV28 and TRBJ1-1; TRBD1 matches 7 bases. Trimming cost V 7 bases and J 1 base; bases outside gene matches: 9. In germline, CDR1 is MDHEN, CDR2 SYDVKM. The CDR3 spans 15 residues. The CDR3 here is CASTPLQGRNTEAFF. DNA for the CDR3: TGTGCCAGCACCCCATTACAGGGGCGGAACACTGAAGCTTTCTTT. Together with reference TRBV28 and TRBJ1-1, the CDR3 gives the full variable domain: DVKVTQSSRYLVKRTGEKVFLECVQDMDHENMFWYRQDPGLGLRLIYFSYDVKMKEKGDIPEGYSVSREKKERFSLILESASTNQTSMYLCASTPLQGRNTEAFFGQGTRLTVV.

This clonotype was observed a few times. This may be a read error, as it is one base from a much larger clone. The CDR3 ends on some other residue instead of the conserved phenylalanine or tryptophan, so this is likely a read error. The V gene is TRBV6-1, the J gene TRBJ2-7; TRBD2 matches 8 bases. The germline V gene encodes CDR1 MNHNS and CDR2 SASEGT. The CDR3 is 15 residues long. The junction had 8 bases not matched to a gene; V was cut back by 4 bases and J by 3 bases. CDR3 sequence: CASSAPLAGIYEQYL. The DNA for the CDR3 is TGTGCCAGCAGTGCCCCGCTAGCGGGTATCTACGAGCAGTACTTA.

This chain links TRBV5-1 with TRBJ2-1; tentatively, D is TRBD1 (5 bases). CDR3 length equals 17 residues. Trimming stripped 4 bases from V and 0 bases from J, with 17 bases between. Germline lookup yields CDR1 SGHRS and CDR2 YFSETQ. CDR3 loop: CASSPTRRQSSYNEQFF. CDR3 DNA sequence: TGCGCCAGCAGCCCTACCCGCCGACAGAGCTCCTACAATGAGCAGTTCTTC.